Below are 27 T cell receptor beta chains sequenced from a single sample in a study of T cells in localized non-small cell lung cancer. Assay: immunoSEQ multiplex PCR; the TCRdb copy retains only in-frame clones and omits some. The sample has about 6,700 clones, under 65% seen once. The sample in question was lymph node tissue, obtained before any cancer treatment. All receptors come from a female donor older than 55 with stage I lung adenocarcinoma.

V and J are TRBV6-8 and TRBJ2-3; 12 bases are a match to TRBD2. Germline V gene data show CDR1 as MNHGY and CDR2 as SAAAGT. The CDR3 loop spans 14 amino acids. V was clipped by 6 bases and J by 6 bases; unmatched bases: 4. The CDR3: CASRTGTSGDTQYF. The CDR3 nucleotides are TGTGCCAGCAGAACCGGGACTAGCGGGGATACGCAGTATTTT.

CDR3: CSAIGQGDYGYTF. For the CDR3, the DNA is TGCAGCGCTATCGGACAGGGTGACTATGGCTACACCTTC. The genes are TRBV29-1 and TRBJ1-2; TRBD1 agrees at 8 bases. This CDR3 has 13 residues. In germline, CDR1 is SQVTM, CDR2 ANQGSEA. The J segment lost 3 bases and the V segment lost 7 bases, leaving 7 bases of the junction unmatched.

This sequence joins TRBV30 and TRBJ2-2; 8 bases line up with TRBD2. The CDR3 consists of 12 residues. The V and J ends lost 0 bases and 13 bases, in that order; junction bases with no gene match: 4. Germline V CDR1 and CDR2: GTSNPN, SVGIG (reference sequence). CDR3 bases: TGTGCCTGGAGTGTGGGGACTAGGGCGCTGTTTTTT. The encoded protein is CAWSVGTRALFF.

This clone was seen more than once but under ten times. The J gene is TRBJ2-1, the V gene TRBV27; D is undetermined. This CDR3 spans 12 amino acids. CDR1 and CDR2 (germline): MNHEY, SMNVEV (reference sequence). V shed 5 bases and J shed 7 bases, with 9 bases lying between them. CDR3 amino acids: CASSPIGNEQFF. The CDR3 nucleotides are TGTGCCAGCAGTCCCATCGGGAATGAGCAGTTCTTC.

The V gene is TRBV19, the J gene TRBJ2-5, with TRBD2 matching 12 bases. Germline loops: CDR1 LNHDA, CDR2 SQIVND (reference sequence). Germline trimming cut 8 bases from V and 5 bases from J; bases unmatched to any gene: 9. The CDR3 is 15 amino acids. DNA for the CDR3: TGTGCCAGTGGGCAAGGACTAGCGGGGAGGGAGACCCAGTACTTC. This codes for CASGQGLAGRETQYF.

The CDR3 nucleotides are TGTGCCAGTAGCAACAGGGCCTCGAGGGGCTACACCTTC. It specifies CASSNRASRGYTF. V is TRBV19 and J is TRBJ1-2; D may be TRBD1 (6 bases). Looked up from germline, CDR1 is LNHDA and CDR2 is SQIVND (reference sequence). The V and J ends lost 6 bases and 8 bases respectively, with 16 bases between them. This CDR3 contains 13 residues. The full variable domain, with the rest looked up from reference TRBV19 and TRBJ1-2, is DGGITQSPKYLFRKEGQNVTLSCEQNLNHDAMYWYRQDPGQGLRLIYYSQIVNDFQKGDIAEGYSVSREKKESFPLTVTSAQKNPTAFYLCASSNRASRGYTFGSGTRLTVV.

This clone was seen a few times. V is TRBV9 and J is TRBJ1-1, with D hard to call. This CDR3 has 14 amino acids. V was clipped by 0 bases and J by 2 bases, with 8 bases between them. The germline gives CDR1 SGDLS, CDR2 YYNGEE. The CDR3 is CASSVAGRNTEAFF. In DNA form, the CDR3 reads TGTGCCAGCAGCGTAGCCGGGCGAAACACTGAAGCTTTCTTT.

The J gene is TRBJ1-1, the V gene TRBV6-8; D is unclear. CDR1 MNHGY and CDR2 SAAAGT come from the germline V gene. This CDR3 comprises 15 residues. Trimming removed 6 bases at V and 1 base at J, with 15 bases between. The CDR3 DNA sequence: TGTGCCAGCAGGAGGTCTGGGGAGGCGAACACTGAAGCTTTCTTT. Protein: CASRRSGEANTEAFF.

This clone turned up a few times. This chain joins TRBV9 and TRBJ2-2; TRBD1 might be the D (5 bases). Looked up from germline, CDR1 is SGDLS and CDR2 is YYNGEE. This CDR3 has 14 amino acids. The germline V and J ends were trimmed by 5 bases and 0 bases, with 8 bases remaining between them. CDR3 coding DNA: TGTGCCAGCAGTAGGACAACGAACACCGGGGAGCTGTTTTTT. Translated: CASSRTTNTGELFF.

The table lists this clone with a few counts. This chain joins TRBV11-3 and TRBJ2-3; 13 positions agree with TRBD2. This CDR3 contains 16 residues. CDR1 and CDR2 (germline): SGHNT, YENEEA. The trim removed 3 bases at V and 6 bases at J, leaving 6 bases unmatched. The CDR3 sequence: CASSFPRLAGGDTQYF. Written as DNA, the CDR3 is TGTGCCAGCAGCTTCCCTCGACTAGCGGGGGGCGATACGCAGTATTTT.

The chain has TRBV25-1 and TRBJ2-1; D is perhaps TRBD2 (7 bases). V lost 6 bases and J 12 bases, leaving 18 bases between the germline ends. The germline gives CDR1 MGHDK, CDR2 SYGVNS. CDR3 length: 13 residues. CDR3 amino acids: CASRGGAVEGQFF. For the CDR3, the DNA is TGTGCCAGCAGAGGGGGGGCCGTGGAAGGGCAGTTCTTC.

The chain is built from TRBV18 and TRBJ1-2; 7 bases are shared with TRBD1. V lost 1 base, J lost 8 bases, and 7 bases stayed unmatched. The CDR3 extends over 14 amino acids. Germline loops: CDR1 KGHSH, CDR2 LQKENI. CDR3 bases: TGTGCCAGCTCACCACTACAGGGGTCGTTGGGCTACACCTTC. Protein: CASSPLQGSLGYTF.

This clone occurred a few times. J is TRBJ2-1 and V is TRBV9; 7 bases fit TRBD2. The CDR3 has 15 residues. After removal of 0 bases from V and 9 bases from J, the junction contained 9 bases not matched to a gene. CDR1 is SGDLS and CDR2 is YYNGEE in the germline V gene. CDR3 nucleotide sequence: TGTGCCAGCAGCGTAGTCGGGACTAACTCGGGTGAGCAGTTCTTC. It is translated as CASSVVGTNSGEQFF.

This clone was counted only a few times. The gene calls are TRBV9 and TRBJ1-2, with D possibly matching TRBD1 (5 bases). Trimming left V 1 base short and J 2 bases short, with 9 bases between. Per germline, CDR1 SGDLS and CDR2 YYNGEE. The CDR3 is 14 amino acids. In DNA, the CDR3 is TGTGCCAGCAGCGTATACGGGGCGAACTATGGCTACACCTTC. The encoded protein is CASSVYGANYGYTF.

The chain joins TRBV10-2 to TRBJ1-1; D might be TRBD1 (5 bases). V gave up 8 bases and J gave up 2 bases, with 9 bases separating them. The CDR3 is made up of 12 amino acids. CDR1 WSHSY and CDR2 SAAADI come from the germline V gene. CDR3 amino acids: CASSGANTEAFF. The CDR3 coding sequence is TGCGCCAGCTCCGGGGCTAACACTGAAGCTTTCTTT.

This clone was picked up one time. The J gene is TRBJ1-4, the V gene TRBV29-1; maybe TRBD1 (5 bases). This CDR3 spans 14 amino acids. V shed 7 bases and J shed 4 bases, with 16 bases lying between them. CDR1 and CDR2 (germline): SQVTM, ANQGSEA. CDR3 region: CSALDGGFNEKLFF. The DNA of the CDR3 is TGCAGCGCCCTGGACGGGGGATTTAATGAAAAACTGTTTTTT.

This chain connects TRBV6-8 to TRBJ2-4, with 10 bases fitting TRBD1. This CDR3 has 14 amino acids. Unmatched junction bases numbered 0, after V lost 4 bases and J lost 3 bases. Germline CDR1 MNHGY, CDR2 SAAAGT. In DNA form, the CDR3 reads TGTGCCAGCAGTTGGACAGGGGGCAAAAACATTCAGTACTTC. Translation: CASSWTGGKNIQYF.

The genes are TRBV25-1 and TRBJ1-1; D is uncertain. Trimming pared 5 bases from V and 11 bases from J, leaving 15 bases between. The germline V gene has CDR1 MGHDK and CDR2 SYGVNS. There are 12 residues in the CDR3. This CDR3 reads CASSPHSLEAFF. CDR3 nucleotide sequence: TGTGCCAGCAGTCCGCATTCCTTGGAGGCTTTCTTT.

V and J are TRBV6-8 and TRBJ2-7; 7 bases are a match to TRBD1. Trimming removed 2 bases from V and 2 bases from J; junction bases left unmatched: 3. In germline, CDR1 is MNHGY, CDR2 SAAAGT. The CDR3 is made up of 14 amino acids. CDR3 amino acids: CASSYKQGPYEQYF. DNA of the CDR3: TGTGCCAGCAGTTACAAACAGGGGCCCTACGAGCAGTACTTC.

By frequency in the sample, this clone is medium-sized. The CDR3: CASSAGQGNVNTEAFF. CDR3 nucleotides: TGTGCCAGCAGCGCGGGACAGGGGAACGTGAACACTGAAGCTTTCTTT. The V and J genes are TRBV11-3 and TRBJ1-1, with 10 bases matching TRBD1. V dropped 5 bases and J dropped 0; count of bases not matched to a gene: 6. Germline CDR1 and CDR2: SGHNT and YENEEA. The CDR3 has 16 residues.

The genes are TRBV30 and TRBJ2-3; D is perhaps TRBD2 (5 bases). This CDR3 region has 12 residues. V was trimmed by 2 bases and J by 7 bases, leaving 10 bases between them. The germline CDR1 and CDR2 sequences are GTSNPN and SVGIG (reference sequence). For the CDR3, the DNA is TGTGCCTGGAGTCTAGCTTCACATACGCAGTATTTT. Its translation is CAWSLASHTQYF.

The chain employs TRBV19 and TRBJ1-5, with TRBD1 matching 7 bases. This CDR3 contains 15 residues. Germline V gene lookup returns CDR1 LNHDA and CDR2 SQIVND (reference sequence). V shed 7 bases, J shed 3 bases, and the junction held 9 bases outside the gene matches. Here the CDR3 DNA reads TGTGCCAGTATAATGACAGGGAGGAACAATCAGCCCCAGCATTTT. The encoded protein is CASIMTGRNNQPQHF.

This clone has only a few counts. The chain is built from TRBV28 and TRBJ2-1; D not resolved. Germline-derived CDR1 and CDR2 are MDHEN and SYDVKM. The CDR3 is made up of 15 amino acids. Trimming removed 2 bases at V and 0 bases at J, with 8 bases between. The CDR3 coding sequence is TGTGCCAGCAGTTTAACGGTTAGCTCCTACAATGAGCAGTTCTTC. Amino acids: CASSLTVSSYNEQFF.

The chain is built from TRBV5-1 and TRBJ1-4; the match to TRBD1 covers 9 bases. This CDR3 contains 15 residues. Germline loops: CDR1 SGHRS, CDR2 YFSETQ. The V and J ends lost 2 bases and 10 bases, in that order; junction bases with no gene match: 9. The CDR3 DNA follows: TGCGCCAGCAGCTTTACAGGGGGCGCCGAAGGAAAACTGTTTTTT. Its translation is CASSFTGGAEGKLFF.

A single count supports this clone. CDR3 residues: CASSRTGRIEAFF. The DNA of the CDR3 is TGTGCCAGTAGTCGGACAGGGCGAATTGAAGCTTTCTTT. The V call is TRBV19, the J call TRBJ1-1; TRBD1 aligns across 8 bases. CDR1 is LNHDA and CDR2 is SQIVND in the germline V gene (reference sequence). The CDR3 length is 13 residues. Trimming took 5 bases from V and 7 from J; bases not matched to a gene: 6.

The rearrangement joins TRBV12-5 to TRBJ2-1; TRBD1 matches 8 bases. After removal of 8 bases from V and 8 bases from J, the junction contained 8 bases not matched to a gene. The V gene's germline CDR1 is LGHNT and CDR2 FRNRAP. This CDR3 region has 13 residues. This CDR3 reads CASSRGRSDEQFF. The CDR3 DNA reads as TGTGCTAGTTCCAGGGGGCGCAGCGATGAGCAGTTCTTC.

V and J are TRBV4-1 and TRBJ1-1, with D tentatively TRBD1 (5 bases). Germline V lookup: CDR1 MGHRA, CDR2 YSYEKL. The CDR3 extends over 13 amino acids. With 5 bases removed from V and 2 bases from J, the gap between germline ends came to 9 bases. The CDR3 coding sequence is TGCGCCAGCAGCTATACAGGAAACACTGAAGCTTTCTTT. Its translation is CASSYTGNTEAFF.